What follows are 17 T cell receptor beta chains derived from one specimen sequenced in a study of Ad26.COV2.S vaccination and SARS-CoV-2 variants. Treatment: approximately 18 received Ad26.COV2.S at low or high dose, single or two shots; roughly 5 received placebo; per-sample allocation not given. All samples were drawn on day 63, counting from the first vaccine or placebo injection. Profiled with immunoSEQ multiplex PCR; TCRdb holds only in-frame clones, not every one. The sample has about 400,000 clones, under 90% seen once. The sequenced sample was peripheral blood, obtained in a trial of Ad26.COV2.S vaccine versus placebo. The origin of the receptors is a person between 18 and 65 years old who received the Ad26.COV2.S COVID-19 vaccine or a placebo.

This chain joins TRBV3-1 (or the pseudogene TRBV3-2) and TRBJ2-3, with D uncertain. CDR1 LGHDT and CDR2 YNNKEL come from the germline V gene (reference sequence). The CDR3 loop spans 13 amino acids. With 6 bases removed from V and 3 bases from J, the gap between germline ends came to 10 bases. The CDR3 nucleotides are TGTGCCAGCAGACACGGGTCGACAGATACGCAGTATTTT. Protein sequence: CASRHGSTDTQYF.

This clone is a singleton in its sample. V and J are TRBV27 and TRBJ1-2, with D possibly TRBD1 on 5 matching bases. Deletions cut 3 bases from V and 4 bases from J, with 12 bases between. CDR1 and CDR2 (germline): MNHEY, SMNVEV (reference sequence). The CDR3 has 14 residues. The CDR3 nucleotides read TGTGCCAGCAGTTTTGGGACGTCGGGCTATGGCTACACCTTC. Translation gives CASSFGTSGYGYTF.

This chain connects TRBV6-4 to TRBJ2-1; 8 bases agree with TRBD2. The CDR3 is 18 amino acids. V shed 6 bases, J shed 6 bases, and the junction held 19 bases outside the gene matches. Germline CDR1 and CDR2: MRHNA and SNTAGT. As DNA, the CDR3 is TGTGCCAGCAGGTCCCTTAAAATCGCTGGACTAGCATCCAATGAGCAGTTCTTC. Encoded protein: CASRSLKIAGLASNEQFF.

CDR3 sequence reads: CATSPRGTSTDTQYF. CDR3 DNA sequence: TGTGCCACCAGTCCTAGGGGTACTAGCACAGATACGCAGTATTTT. The gene calls are TRBV24-1 and TRBJ2-3; a possible D gene is TRBD1 (5 bases). CDR1 is KGHDR and CDR2 is SFDVKD in the germline V gene. CDR3 size: 15 residues. V lost 6 bases and J lost 0, with 12 bases in between.

This clone was seen only once. This chain links TRBV9 with TRBJ1-3; D gene ambiguous. The CDR3 has 16 amino acids. The germline gives CDR1 SGDLS, CDR2 YYNGEE. Deletions cut 4 bases from V and 0 bases from J, with 14 bases between. The CDR3 DNA reads as TGTGCCAGCAGCCCCTGGCTAGAGCTCTCTGGAAACACCATATATTTT. Protein sequence: CASSPWLELSGNTIYF.

This rearrangement joins TRBV5-4 to TRBJ2-7; D might be TRBD2 (7 bases). Germline assignment: CDR1 SGHNT and CDR2 YYREEE (reference sequence). Trimming removed 6 bases at V and 3 bases at J, with 16 bases between. CDR3 length equals 14 residues. The CDR3: CASTGGPGNYEQYF. Here the CDR3 DNA reads TGTGCCAGCACCGGGGGGCCAGGTAACTACGAGCAGTACTTC. Complete variable domain (other parts from reference TRBV5-4 and TRBJ2-7): ETGVTQSPTHLIKTRGQQVTLRCSSQSGHNTVSWYQQALGQGPQFIFQYYREEENGRGNFPPRFSGLQFPNYSSELNVNALELDDSALYLCASTGGPGNYEQYFGPGTRLTVT.

The genes are TRBV27 and TRBJ1-5, with a possible D match to TRBD1 (6 bases). Germline lookup yields CDR1 MNHEY and CDR2 SMNVEV (reference sequence). CDR3 length equals 14 residues. Trimming pared 3 bases from V and 3 bases from J, leaving 9 bases between. The CDR3 DNA sequence: TGTGCCAGCAGTTTCCGACAGGCCAATCAGCCCCAGCATTTT. It yields the protein CASSFRQANQPQHF.

V is TRBV3-1 (or the pseudogene TRBV3-2) and J is TRBJ1-4, with 7 positions matching TRBD1. Germline CDR1 reads LGHDT; CDR2 reads YNNKEL (reference sequence). This CDR3 is built from 13 residues. V trimming: 4 bases; J trimming: 8 bases; junction bases outside the gene matches: 4. Written as DNA, the CDR3 is TGTGCCAGCAGCCCAGGGGGTCGGGAAAAACTGTTTTTT. Protein sequence: CASSPGGREKLFF.

The V call is TRBV5-1, the J call TRBJ2-5; the match to TRBD2 covers 8 bases. Trimming took 2 bases from V and 3 from J; bases not matched to a gene: 3. The CDR3 has 14 amino acids. The germline CDR1 and CDR2 sequences are SGHRS and YFSETQ. The CDR3 spells CASSFPGGEETQYF. The DNA for the CDR3 is TGCGCCAGCAGCTTCCCCGGGGGGGAAGAGACCCAGTACTTC.

The chain is built from TRBV5-5 and TRBJ1-1; D possibly corresponds to TRBD1 (6 bases). CDR3 length equals 14 residues. Between the trimmed V and J ends, which lost 2 bases and 0 bases, there was a span of 8 bases. Germline V lookup: CDR1 SGHKS, CDR2 YYEKEE (reference sequence). The CDR3 sequence: CASSLGGLNTEAFF. CDR3 nucleotides: TGTGCCAGCAGCTTAGGGGGGCTGAACACTGAAGCTTTCTTT.

The rearrangement joins TRBV19 to TRBJ1-5; no clear D gene. From germline, CDR1 is LNHDA and CDR2 SQIVND (reference sequence). The CDR3 is 15 amino acids. Trimming removed 0 bases from V and 10 bases from J, with 16 bases in between. The CDR3 sequence: CASSIDSAGFGPQHF. The CDR3 nucleotides are TGTGCCAGTAGTATAGATTCGGCAGGTTTTGGTCCCCAGCATTTT.

This clone was detected only once. Other DNA sequences within the sample encode an identical CDR3. The chain carries TRBV5-1 and TRBJ2-1, with 12 bases identical to TRBD2. J gave up 2 bases and V 4 bases, and 4 bases lay outside the gene matches. The germline gives CDR1 SGHRS, CDR2 YFSETQ. This CDR3 comprises 16 residues. In nucleotides, the CDR3 is TGCGCCAGCAGCAGACGGACTAGCGGGGCCTACAATGAGCAGTTCTTC. This gives the protein CASSRRTSGAYNEQFF.

This clone appeared a few times. This chain links TRBV18 with TRBJ1-4, with D uncertain. The germline V gene has CDR1 KGHSH and CDR2 LQKENI. The CDR3 runs 12 residues. V was clipped by 1 base and J by 11 bases, with 8 bases between them. The CDR3 sequence is CASSPQTEKLFF. In DNA form, the CDR3 reads TGTGCCAGCTCACCACAGACGGAGAAACTGTTTTTT. The full variable domain, completed using reference TRBV18 and TRBJ1-4, is NAGVMQNPRHLVRRRGQEARLRCSPMKGHSHVYWYRQLPEEGLKFMVYLQKENIIDESGMPKERFSAEFPKEGPSILRIQQVVRGDSAAYFCASSPQTEKLFFGSGTQLSVL.

The chain carries TRBV13 and TRBJ2-7, with 8 bases identical to TRBD2. Unmatched junction bases numbered 9, after V lost 3 bases and J lost 5 bases. Germline CDR1 reads PRHDT; CDR2 reads FYEKMQ (reference sequence). The CDR3 runs to 15 residues. The CDR3 loop reads CASSFAGTSSHEQYF. The CDR3 nucleotides read TGTGCCAGCAGCTTCGCCGGGACTAGTTCCCACGAGCAGTACTTC. The variable domain in full, with the rest retrieved from reference TRBV13 and TRBJ2-7, is AAGVIQSPRHLIKEKRETATLKCYPIPRHDTVYWYQQGPGQDPQFLISFYEKMQSDKGSIPDRFSAQQFSDYHSELNMSSLELGDSALYFCASSFAGTSSHEQYFGPGTRLTVT.

J is TRBJ1-4 and V is TRBV4-1; D gene unclear. Germline V gives CDR1 MGHRA, CDR2 YSYEKL. CDR3 size: 21 residues. Trimming pared 2 bases from V and 3 bases from J, leaving 28 bases between. CDR3 DNA: TGCGCCAGCAGCCAAATCACAACCCTGATGGCCCTATCGTCATCTAATGAAAAACTGTTTTTT. Encoded protein: CASSQITTLMALSSSNEKLFF.

In its sample, this clone was seen a few times. The V gene is TRBV25-1, the J gene TRBJ1-4; a possible D gene is TRBD1 (6 bases). The V end lost 2 bases, the J end lost 11 bases, and 15 bases lay between the germline ends. This CDR3 has 14 amino acids. From germline, CDR1 is MGHDK and CDR2 SYGVNS. In DNA form, the CDR3 reads TGTGCCAGCAGTGAACCCGACCCAGGGGCGAAACTGTTTTTT. Amino acid sequence: CASSEPDPGAKLFF. The variable domain in full, with the rest retrieved from reference TRBV25-1 and TRBJ1-4, is EADIYQTPRYLVIGTGKKITLECSQTMGHDKMYWYQQDPGMELHLIHYSYGVNSTEKGDLSSESTVSRIRTEHFPLTLESARPSHTSQYLCASSEPDPGAKLFFGSGTQLSVL.

This chain uses TRBV9 with TRBJ1-6, with D perhaps matching TRBD1 (5 bases). V dropped 4 bases and J dropped 7 bases, with 15 bases sitting between them. This CDR3 has 15 amino acids. The germline gives CDR1 SGDLS, CDR2 YYNGEE. The CDR3 nucleotides are TGTGCCAGCAGCTTTAGCCCGGGACGGAATTCACCCCTCCACTTT. Amino acids: CASSFSPGRNSPLHF.